This TCR beta chain appears in the sequencing data of a study of T-cell memory formation after mild COVID-19. Germline assignment: CDR1 MNHNS and CDR2 SASEGT. This CDR3 has 15 amino acids. Trimming removed 2 bases from V and 3 bases from J, with 10 bases in between. In TCRdb, the 5' RACE reads were re-called with MiXCR into one record per CDR3 protein. Among 500,000 to 650,000 distinct CDR3 sequences listed, roughly 21% were seen once. This clonotype was found a few times. The rearrangement uses TRBV6-1 and TRBJ2-2; D may be TRBD1 (5 bases). The specimen sequenced was PBMCs or a T cell subset sorted from them (not recorded which). This clonotype originated in an adult woman who had mild COVID-19 (a few samples of this study predate the infection). Cell type and time point are not known. Here the CDR3 DNA reads TGTGCCAGCAGTGAAAAAGGGGTGTACACCGGGGAGCTGTTTTTT. Protein product: CASSEKGVYTGELFF.